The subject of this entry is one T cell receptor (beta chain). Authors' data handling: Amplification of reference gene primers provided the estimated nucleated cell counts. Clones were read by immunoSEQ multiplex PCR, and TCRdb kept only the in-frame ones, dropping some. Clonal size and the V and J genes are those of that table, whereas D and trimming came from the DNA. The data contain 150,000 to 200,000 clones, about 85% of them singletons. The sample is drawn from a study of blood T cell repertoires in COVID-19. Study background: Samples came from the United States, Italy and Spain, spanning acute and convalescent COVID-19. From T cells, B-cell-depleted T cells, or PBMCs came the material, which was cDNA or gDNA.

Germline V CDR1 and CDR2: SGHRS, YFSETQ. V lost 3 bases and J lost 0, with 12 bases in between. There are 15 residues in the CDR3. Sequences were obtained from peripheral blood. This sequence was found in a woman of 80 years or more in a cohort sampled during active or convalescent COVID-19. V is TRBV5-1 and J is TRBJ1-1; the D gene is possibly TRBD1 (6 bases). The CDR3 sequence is CASSSGGGVNTEAFF. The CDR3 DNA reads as TGCGCCAGCAGCTCCGGTGGGGGCGTGAACACTGAAGCTTTCTTT.